These 25 T cell receptor beta chains were sequenced from one sample in a study of cytomegalovirus exposure and HLA in healthy donors. The PCR employed 60 Vbeta primers together with 13 Jbeta primers. The protocol was immunoSEQ multiplex PCR, while the TCRdb copy is restricted to in-frame clones and leaves out a portion. The table lists fewer than 75,000 clones, more than 65% of them singletons. Sequences were obtained from PBMCs. The origin of the receptors is a woman aged 30 to 39 in good health and CMV-seronegative.

The genes are TRBV12-5 and TRBJ1-1; 8 positions match TRBD1. Germline V CDR1 and CDR2: LGHNT, FRNRAP. The CDR3 is 13 residues long. The ends lost 10 bases at V and 5 bases at J; junction bases unmatched: 9. CDR3 protein: CAIGRGPGTEAFF. CDR3 nucleotides: TGTGCTATAGGCAGGGGGCCAGGTACTGAAGCTTTCTTT.

The chain recombines TRBV7-2 with TRBJ1-3; the D is unclear. Germline V gene lookup returns CDR1 SGHTA and CDR2 FQGNSA. The CDR3 runs to 15 residues. The V end was cut by 5 bases, the J end by 4 bases, with 15 bases between. The CDR3 region is CASSEETRPGNTIYF. In DNA form, the CDR3 reads TGTGCCAGCAGCGAAGAGACACGGCCGGGAAACACCATATATTTT.

The CDR3 sequence: CASRPPGLGEQFF. The CDR3 nucleotides read TGTGCCAGCAGACCTCCCGGACTGGGGGAGCAGTTCTTC. The V call is TRBV25-1, the J call TRBJ2-1; perhaps TRBD2 as D (5 bases). This CDR3 spans 13 amino acids. The V gene's germline CDR1 is MGHDK and CDR2 SYGVNS. Trimming stripped 6 bases from V and 10 bases from J, with 16 bases between.

The CDR3 spells CASSDIYRVRSEQYF. CDR3 DNA: TGTGCCAGCAGCGATATATACCGGGTCCGTAGCGAGCAGTACTTC. The V call is TRBV7-6, the J call TRBJ2-7, with D hard to call. Trimming stripped 5 bases from V and 6 bases from J, with 20 bases between. There are 15 residues in the CDR3. CDR1 and CDR2 (germline): SGHVS, FNYEAQ.

This clone was counted a single time. This chain connects TRBV4-2 to TRBJ1-2; maybe TRBD1 (5 bases). Trimming shortened V by 4 bases and J by 4 bases, and 22 bases separated the two germline ends. Germline lookup yields CDR1 LGHNA and CDR2 YNFKEQ. The CDR3 contains 17 residues. The CDR3 reads CASSPRGEGISFYGYTF. Here the CDR3 DNA reads TGTGCCAGCAGCCCCCGGGGGGAGGGCATTAGTTTCTATGGCTACACCTTC.

This chain connects TRBV14 to TRBJ1-1; 8 bases agree with TRBD1. V trimming: 2 bases; J trimming: 1 base; junction bases outside the gene matches: 6. This CDR3 has 16 residues. The V gene's germline CDR1 is SGHDN and CDR2 FVKESK. CDR3 nucleotides: TGTGCCAGCAGCCAACGGACAGGGACCCCGAACACTGAAGCTTTCTTT. Protein product: CASSQRTGTPNTEAFF.

The chain carries TRBV4-3 and TRBJ1-1; D uncertain. The germline CDR1 and CDR2 sequences are LGHNA and YSLEER. Trimming cost V 1 base and J 2 bases, with 8 bases left between them. The CDR3 length is 14 residues. DNA of the CDR3: TGCGCCAGCAGCCAAGGGCGGTATAACACTGAAGCTTTCTTT. Translation: CASSQGRYNTEAFF.

V gene TRBV11-3 combines with J gene TRBJ2-1; 7 bases align to TRBD1. From germline, CDR1 is SGHNT and CDR2 YENEEA. Losses at the gene ends were 2 bases for V and 2 bases for J; bases not matched to a gene: 3. The CDR3 runs 15 residues. The chain's CDR3 is CASSLRDSPYNEQFF. CDR3 bases: TGTGCCAGCAGCTTAAGGGACAGTCCCTACAATGAGCAGTTCTTC.

V gene TRBV28 combines with J gene TRBJ1-2, with D perhaps TRBD1 (6 bases). The CDR3 contains 14 residues. The V gene lost 7 bases and the J gene lost 2 bases, with 14 bases spanning the gap. The germline CDR1 and CDR2 sequences are MDHEN and SYDVKM. CDR3 sequence reads: CASTSFQGNYGYTF. CDR3 DNA sequence: TGTGCCAGCACTTCTTTCCAGGGGAACTATGGCTACACCTTC.

This clone was recorded only once. The gene calls are TRBV7-6 and TRBJ1-1; 7 nucleotides align to TRBD1. CDR1 is SGHVS, CDR2 FNYEAQ, per germline. The junction had 11 bases not matched to a gene; V was cut back by 0 bases and J by 7 bases. The CDR3 length is 16 residues. In nucleotides, the CDR3 is TGTGCCAGCAGCTTAGCCTCAGACAGGGCCGATGTTGAAGCTTTCTTT. This encodes CASSLASDRADVEAFF.

The chain recombines TRBV6-5 with TRBJ2-5; weak D call: TRBD1 (6 bases). This CDR3 is 11 amino acids long. CDR1 MNHEY and CDR2 SVGAGI come from the germline V gene. Trimming shortened V by 7 bases and J by 5 bases, and 8 bases separated the two germline ends. The CDR3, as DNA: TGTGCCAGCACCCAGGGGGAGACCCAGTACTTC. Its protein is CASTQGETQYF.

This rearrangement joins TRBV6-4 to TRBJ2-3; 10 bases fit TRBD2. J gave up 6 bases and V 8 bases, and 11 bases lay outside the gene matches. This CDR3 has 15 residues. The germline V gene encodes CDR1 MRHNA and CDR2 SNTAGT. CDR3 nucleotides: TGTGCCAGCCACCCCAGCGGGGGGGCCCGGGATACGCAGTATTTT. It yields the protein CASHPSGGARDTQYF.

The V gene is TRBV12-5, the J gene TRBJ1-6; TRBD1 might be the D (6 bases). Germline-derived CDR1 and CDR2 are LGHNT and FRNRAP. The CDR3 is made up of 17 amino acids. Trimming removed 2 bases from V and 6 bases from J, with 17 bases in between. CDR3 amino acids: CASGLLGGARGNSPLHF. The CDR3 region has the DNA TGTGCTAGTGGTTTGTTAGGGGGGGCAAGGGGTAATTCACCCCTCCACTTT.

This chain links TRBV5-8 with TRBJ2-3, with 14 nucleotides matching TRBD2. The CDR3 runs to 18 residues. Germline values: CDR1 SGHTS, CDR2 YDEGEE. The ends lost 0 bases at V and 2 bases at J; junction bases unmatched: 5. CDR3 DNA: TGTGCCAGCAGCTTGGGGACTAGCGGGAGGCAATTCACAGATACGCAGTATTTT. This gives the protein CASSLGTSGRQFTDTQYF.

The chain employs TRBV6-5 and TRBJ1-1; D gene ambiguous. CDR1 and CDR2 from the germline V gene are MNHEY and SVGAGI. With 8 bases removed from V and 5 bases from J, the gap between germline ends came to 18 bases. The CDR3 sequence is 14 residues long. CDR3 amino acids: CASAPAEWRTEAFF. The CDR3 coding sequence is TGTGCCAGCGCCCCCGCTGAGTGGAGGACTGAAGCTTTCTTT.

J is TRBJ2-5 and V is TRBV7-8; TRBD1 aligns across 11 bases. Germline V CDR1 and CDR2: SGHVS, FQNEAQ. V was pared by 3 bases and J by 5 bases, with 2 bases of the junction left unmatched. The CDR3 spans 14 residues. This chain's CDR3 is CASSFRDRGETQYF. In DNA, the CDR3 is TGTGCCAGCAGCTTCCGGGACAGGGGGGAGACCCAGTACTTC.

The gene calls are TRBV7-2 and TRBJ2-7, with 8 bases fitting TRBD2. This CDR3 is 14 amino acids long. V shed 2 bases and J 2 bases; nucleotides not matched to a gene: 2. Germline-derived CDR1 and CDR2 are SGHTA and FQGNSA. The chain's CDR3 is CASSLFSGTYEQYF. The CDR3 DNA sequence: TGTGCCAGCAGCTTATTTAGCGGGACCTACGAGCAGTACTTC.

The CDR3 reads CASSQYQGQNYGYTF. CDR3 sequence (DNA): TGCGCCAGCAGCCAGTACCAGGGACAAAACTATGGCTACACCTTC. V is TRBV4-1 and J is TRBJ1-2, with TRBD1 as a possible D gene (6 bases). Germline assignment: CDR1 MGHRA and CDR2 YSYEKL. The V end lost 3 bases, the J end lost 2 bases, and 13 bases lay between the germline ends. This CDR3 spans 15 amino acids.

The V gene is TRBV19, the J gene TRBJ2-7; no clear D. Trimming took off 3 bases at V and 3 bases at J, with 9 bases between the two ends. Per germline, CDR1 LNHDA and CDR2 SQIVND (reference sequence). CDR3 length: 13 residues. CDR3 protein: CASSMAENYEQYF. Written as DNA, the CDR3 is TGTGCCAGTAGTATGGCGGAGAACTACGAGCAGTACTTC.

This chain links TRBV19 with TRBJ1-3, with D possibly being TRBD1 (6 bases). Germline lookup yields CDR1 LNHDA and CDR2 SQIVND (reference sequence). The V end lost 5 bases, the J end lost 4 bases, and 9 bases lay between the germline ends. The CDR3 sequence is 13 residues long. In nucleotides, the CDR3 is TGTGCCAGTAGTGGTACAGGGGGAAACACCATATATTTT. It specifies CASSGTGGNTIYF.

The chain joins TRBV5-1 to TRBJ2-1, with TRBD2 as a possible D gene (5 bases). This CDR3 comprises 14 residues. CDR1 is SGHRS and CDR2 is YFSETQ in the germline V gene. Between the trimmed V and J ends, which lost 0 bases and 2 bases, there was a span of 6 bases. The CDR3 here is CASSLASTYNEQFF. The DNA for the CDR3 is TGCGCCAGCAGCTTGGCTAGCACCTACAATGAGCAGTTCTTC.

Concerning this clone: This specimen includes other DNA sequences encoding the same CDR3. The rearrangement joins TRBV19 to TRBJ1-1; D is perhaps TRBD1 (6 bases). The length of the CDR3 is 12 residues. Per germline, CDR1 LNHDA and CDR2 SQIVND (reference sequence). The V and J ends lost 6 bases and 1 base respectively, with 6 bases between them. CDR3 in amino acids: CASRTGNTEAFF. CDR3 DNA: TGTGCCAGTAGGACAGGGAACACTGAAGCTTTCTTT.

This clone was recorded a few times. The gene calls are TRBV4-1 and TRBJ2-5, with 8 bases matching TRBD2. Looked up from germline, CDR1 is MGHRA and CDR2 is YSYEKL. The CDR3 has 17 amino acids. The junction had 15 bases not matched to a gene; V was cut back by 4 bases and J by 5 bases. The CDR3 protein is CASSRLTSAGGGETQYF. The CDR3 DNA sequence: TGCGCCAGCAGCCGCCTGACATCGGCTGGCGGGGGGGAGACCCAGTACTTC.

This chain links TRBV9 with TRBJ2-7; weak D call: TRBD1 (6 bases). The V gene lost 2 bases and the J gene lost 6 bases, with 18 bases spanning the gap. Germline V gene lookup returns CDR1 SGDLS and CDR2 YYNGEE. The CDR3 is 15 amino acids. CDR3 region: CASSVRPQGRSEQYF. CDR3 sequence (DNA): TGTGCCAGCAGCGTTCGACCACAGGGTAGGAGCGAGCAGTACTTC.

V usage is TRBV30 and J usage is TRBJ1-6; D unresolved. This CDR3 has 17 amino acids. The V gene lost 0 bases and the J gene lost 4 bases, with 16 bases spanning the gap. Germline V gene sequence: CDR1 GTSNPN, CDR2 SVGIG (reference sequence). CDR3 nucleotides: TGTGCCTGGAGTGTACTTCCGGCCGGGTATTATAATTCACCCCTCCACTTT. Translating gives CAWSVLPAGYYNSPLHF.